The 23 T cell receptor beta chains below come from one sample, sequenced in a study of blood T cell repertoires in COVID-19. Profiling relied on immunoSEQ multiplex PCR, and the TCRdb table lists in-frame clones only, not all of them. Of roughly 68,000 clones listed, more than 80% were seen once; the top ten hold approximately 4%. Input material: PBMCs or T cells enriched from blood (not recorded which). These receptors were taken from a woman aged 40 to 55 with acute COVID-19.

The rearrangement joins TRBV5-6 to TRBJ1-5, with 10 nucleotides matching TRBD1. The CDR3 is made up of 14 amino acids. CDR1 and CDR2 from the germline V gene are SGHDT and YYEEEE. The V gene end was trimmed by 5 bases and the J gene end by 5 bases; junction bases not matched to a gene: 4. This chain's CDR3 is CASSWGQGYQPQHF. Written as DNA, the CDR3 is TGTGCCAGCAGTTGGGGACAGGGGTATCAGCCCCAGCATTTT. Full variable domain (remainder filled in from reference TRBV5-6 and TRBJ1-5): DAGVTQSPTHLIKTRGQQVTLRCSPKSGHDTVSWYQQALGQGPQFIFQYYEEEERQRGNFPDRFSGHQFPNYSSELNVNALLLGDSALYLCASSWGQGYQPQHFGDGTRLSIL.

V gene TRBV7-3 combines with J gene TRBJ2-2; 9 positions agree with TRBD2. The CDR3 is 18 residues long. The V segment lost 2 bases and the J segment 0 bases; nucleotides outside the gene matches: 7. CDR1 is SGHTA and CDR2 is FQGTGA in the germline V gene. The CDR3 protein is CASSLEGGRVANTGELFF. The CDR3 nucleotides are TGTGCCAGCAGCTTAGAAGGCGGGAGGGTCGCGAACACCGGGGAGCTGTTTTTT. Drawing the rest from reference TRBV7-3 and TRBJ2-2, the complete variable domain is GAGVSQTPSNKVTEKGKYVELRCDPISGHTALYWYRQSLGQGPEFLIYFQGTGAADDSGLPNDRFFAVRPEGSVSTLKIQRTERGDSAVYLCASSLEGGRVANTGELFFGEGSRLTVL.

This chain joins TRBV21-1 and TRBJ1-5; TRBD1 was called by the table and not checked on the DNA. TRBV21-1 is a pseudogene locus. The CDR3 has 14 residues. CDR3 in amino acids: CASSKARDIEPQHF. CDR3 sequence (DNA): TGTGCCAGCAGCAAGGCCAGGGATATTGAGCCCCAGCATTTT.

The chain joins TRBV29-1 to TRBJ2-5, with D perhaps matching TRBD1 (6 bases). V lost 4 bases to trimming and J lost 5 bases, with 17 bases between them. CDR1 SQVTM and CDR2 ANQGSEA come from the germline V gene. The CDR3 length is 14 residues. CDR3 DNA: TGCAGCGTTGTCGCCAGGGGCTTCAAGGAGACCCAGTACTTC. This translates into CSVVARGFKETQYF.

J is TRBJ2-7 and V is TRBV9, with D perhaps matching TRBD1 (6 bases). Germline CDR1 reads SGDLS; CDR2 reads YYNGEE. The CDR3 extends over 11 amino acids. Between the trimmed V and J ends, which lost 7 bases and 6 bases, there was a span of 11 bases. CDR3 region: CASSIGGEQYF. DNA for the CDR3: TGTGCCAGCTCCATAGGGGGCGAGCAGTACTTC.

The chain couples TRBV27 to TRBJ2-2; TRBD2 matches 15 bases. Per the germline V gene, CDR1 is MNHEY and CDR2 is SMNVEV (reference sequence). The length of the CDR3 is 19 residues. V was clipped by 5 bases and J by 2 bases; unmatched bases: 9. CDR3: CASSTLGTSGGRNTGELFF. The DNA of the CDR3 is TGTGCCAGCAGTACCCTCGGGACTAGCGGGGGGCGAAACACCGGGGAGCTGTTTTTT.

The CDR3 sequence is CASSFTGGLGYTF. CDR3 coding DNA: TGTGCCAGCAGCTTTACAGGGGGCTTAGGCTACACCTTC. J is TRBJ1-2 and V is TRBV7-9; 9 positions match TRBD1. The CDR3 runs 13 residues. From germline, CDR1 is SEHNR and CDR2 FQNEAQ (reference sequence). Trimming at V came to 3 bases and at J to 8 bases, leaving 4 bases not matched to a gene.

The chain combines TRBV21-1 with TRBJ2-1; TRBD2 reflects the table's D call only, with no check against the DNA. TRBV21-1 is listed as a pseudogene. The CDR3 has 16 residues. DNA for the CDR3: TGTGCCAGCAGCAAATCCCCCGGGGGGGCCTACAATGAGCAGTTCTTC. It codes for CASSKSPGGAYNEQFF.

The chain combines TRBV6-5 with TRBJ2-1; D uncertain. Germline CDR1 is MNHEY and CDR2 is SVGAGI. V was cut by 6 bases and J by 8 bases, with 8 bases left in between. The CDR3 has 11 residues. Here the CDR3 reads CASRSNDEQFF. CDR3 nucleotides: TGTGCCAGCAGGAGTAATGATGAGCAGTTCTTC.

The gene calls are TRBV10-3 and TRBJ2-3, with D perhaps matching TRBD2 (6 bases). This CDR3 has 16 amino acids. The V and J ends lost 4 bases and 0 bases respectively, with 14 bases between them. Germline CDR1 is ENHRY and CDR2 is SYGVKD. The CDR3 spells CAISVLAGSSTDTQYF. CDR3 DNA: TGTGCCATCAGTGTTTTGGCGGGATCTAGCACAGATACGCAGTATTTT.

This rearrangement joins TRBV5-6 to TRBJ1-6; 7 nucleotides line up with TRBD1. V was clipped by 2 bases and J by 5 bases; unmatched bases: 1. The germline V gene has CDR1 SGHDT and CDR2 YYEEEE. The CDR3 is 14 amino acids. This chain's CDR3 is CASSFGTDNSPLHF. The CDR3 coding sequence is TGTGCCAGCAGCTTCGGGACAGATAATTCACCCCTCCACTTT.

The chain recombines TRBV3-1 (or the pseudogene TRBV3-2) with TRBJ2-7; a possible D gene is TRBD2 (6 bases). Trimming left V 6 bases short and J 0 bases short, with 9 bases between. Germline V gene sequence: CDR1 LGHDT, CDR2 YNNKEL (reference sequence). This CDR3 is 13 amino acids long. CDR3 sequence (DNA): TGTGCCAGCAGGCTGGGGGGCTCCTACGAGCAGTACTTC. Encoded protein: CASRLGGSYEQYF.

CDR3 residues: CASSRGTGEVYQPQHF. The CDR3 DNA reads TGTGCCAGCAGCAGGGGGACAGGGGAGGTGTATCAGCCCCAGCATTTT. The genes are TRBV5-6 and TRBJ1-5; TRBD1 matches at 10 bases. From germline, CDR1 is SGHDT and CDR2 YYEEEE. This CDR3 has 16 residues. The junction had 9 bases not matched to a gene; V was cut back by 4 bases and J by 5 bases.

The chain combines TRBV28 with TRBJ2-7; weak D call: TRBD1 (6 bases). Trimming took 6 bases from V and 2 from J, leaving 14 bases between them. Germline values: CDR1 MDHEN, CDR2 SYDVKM. This CDR3 region has 14 residues. The CDR3 sequence is CASSEAGQTYEQYV. The CDR3 DNA is TGTGCCAGCAGCGAAGCTGGACAGACCTACGAGCAGTACGTC.

The chain couples TRBV7-2 to TRBJ2-2; D might be TRBD1 (6 bases). V dropped 1 base and J dropped 4 bases, with 10 bases sitting between them. The CDR3 length is 15 residues. Germline values: CDR1 SGHTA, CDR2 FQGNSA. The CDR3 reads CASSLDRARTGELFF. The CDR3 coding sequence is TGTGCCAGCAGCTTAGACAGGGCCCGCACCGGGGAGCTGTTTTTT.

The rearrangement links TRBV11-2 to TRBJ2-2; no reliable D call. The CDR3 is 16 amino acids. V was trimmed by 1 base and J by 7 bases, leaving 16 bases between them. Germline V CDR1 and CDR2: SGHAT, FQNNGV. CDR3 bases: TGTGCCAGCAGCTTAGTTTCACTCTCATCGGGCGGGGAGCTGTTTTTT. This gives the protein CASSLVSLSSGGELFF. The full variable domain, in which reference TRBV11-2 and TRBJ2-2 provide the parts outside the CDR3, is EAGVAQSPRYKIIEKRQSVAFWCNPISGHATLYWYQQILGQGPKLLIQFQNNGVVDDSQLPKDRFSAERLKGVDSTLKIQPAKLEDSAVYLCASSLVSLSSGGELFFGEGSRLTVL.

The V call is TRBV19, the J call TRBJ2-7; D perhaps matches TRBD1 (6 bases). Trimming took 3 bases from V and 2 from J, leaving 14 bases between them. Germline assignment: CDR1 LNHDA and CDR2 SQIVND (reference sequence). CDR3 length: 15 residues. The CDR3, as DNA: TGTGCCAGTAGTATGGGGGCAGGGTGGCCCTACGAGCAGTACTTC. This translates into CASSMGAGWPYEQYF.

The V call is TRBV9, the J call TRBJ1-2; TRBD1 matches 8 bases. The germline V gene encodes CDR1 SGDLS and CDR2 YYNGEE. Trimming at V came to 4 bases and at J to 2 bases, leaving 13 bases not matched to a gene. The CDR3 has 17 amino acids. The CDR3 sequence is CASSRLLTGDGNYGYTF. As DNA, the CDR3 is TGTGCCAGCAGCCGGCTTTTGACAGGGGATGGGAACTATGGCTACACCTTC.

The chain recombines TRBV28 with TRBJ2-4, with TRBD1 matching 10 bases. With V trimmed by 5 bases and J by 6 bases, 7 bases remained unmatched. The CDR3 sequence is 15 residues long. Germline V lookup: CDR1 MDHEN, CDR2 SYDVKM. Here the CDR3 DNA reads TGTGCCAGCAGTCTACGGACAGGGGGAGGAAACATTCAGTACTTC. It yields the protein CASSLRTGGGNIQYF.

This chain connects TRBV5-1 to TRBJ2-5, with TRBD1 identical over 7 bases. With 5 bases clipped from V and 2 bases from J, the junction kept 3 bases outside the gene matches. Germline CDR1 and CDR2: SGHRS and YFSETQ. There are 13 residues in the CDR3. The CDR3 sequence is CASRVTGQETQYF. The DNA for the CDR3 is TGCGCCAGCAGAGTGACAGGGCAAGAGACCCAGTACTTC.

The table lists this clone with a count of one. The chain combines TRBV3-1 (or the pseudogene TRBV3-2) with TRBJ1-4, with unresolved D. The germline V gene encodes CDR1 LGHDT and CDR2 YNNKEL (reference sequence). The V gene lost 8 bases and the J gene lost 7 bases, with 17 bases spanning the gap. The CDR3 loop spans 14 amino acids. This chain's CDR3 is CASRPSGGSEKLFF. The CDR3 DNA reads as TGTGCCAGCCGGCCGTCTGGAGGCAGTGAAAAACTGTTTTTT.

This clone was counted a single time. This CDR3 reads CASSHTSDNEQFF. DNA of the CDR3: TGTGCCAGCAGCCACACTAGCGATAATGAGCAGTTCTTC. The V and J genes are TRBV3-1 (or the pseudogene TRBV3-2) and TRBJ2-1, with 7 nucleotides matching TRBD2. This CDR3 comprises 13 residues. The V gene end was trimmed by 3 bases and the J gene end by 7 bases; junction bases not matched to a gene: 3. Germline-derived CDR1 and CDR2 are LGHDT and YNNKEL (reference sequence).

This chain links TRBV28 with TRBJ1-4, with 10 nucleotides matching TRBD1. The germline CDR1 and CDR2 sequences are MDHEN and SYDVKM. After removal of 3 bases from V and 6 bases from J, the junction contained 10 bases not matched to a gene. CDR3 length: 17 amino acids. In DNA, the CDR3 is TGTGCCAGCAGTTTGGGTAACGGGGGGACAGGGGATGAAAAACTGTTTTTT. Residues: CASSLGNGGTGDEKLFF.